The 8 T cell receptor beta chains below all came from one sample that was sequenced in a study of T cell responses to AZD1222 COVID-19 vaccine. Clones were sequenced by immunoSEQ multiplex PCR, and TCRdb holds only the in-frame ones, with some missing. This sample has approximately 100,000 clones; around 86% occur once, and the top ten carry around 3.3%. Sequenced here: peripheral blood, sampled 28 days after the second dose of the MenACWY control vaccine. These receptor sequences come from an adult who received the MenACWY meningococcal vaccine as a control.

The gene calls are TRBV5-4 and TRBJ2-3, with a tentative D call TRBD2 (6 bases). Trimming removed 4 bases from V and 8 bases from J, with 20 bases in between. The CDR3 contains 15 residues. Germline CDR1 and CDR2: SGHNT and YYREEE (reference sequence). CDR3 region: CASSASGTPVGTQYF. CDR3 DNA sequence: TGTGCCAGCAGCGCCTCCGGGACTCCCGTCGGTACGCAGTATTTT.

The gene calls are TRBV6-5 and TRBJ1-1; D possibly corresponds to TRBD1 (5 bases). Trimming shortened V by 5 bases and J by 1 base, and 14 bases separated the two germline ends. This CDR3 comprises 15 residues. From germline, CDR1 is MNHEY and CDR2 SVGAGI. The CDR3 DNA follows: TGTGCCAGCAGTCGCACCCTTGACAGGAACACTGAAGCTTTCTTT. It encodes CASSRTLDRNTEAFF.

The V gene is TRBV19, the J gene TRBJ1-5; tentative D call: TRBD1 (6 bases). CDR3 length equals 18 residues. Germline-derived CDR1 and CDR2 are LNHDA and SQIVND (reference sequence). Trimming pared 7 bases from V and 2 bases from J, leaving 24 bases between. CDR3: CASTEGQGRRSGNQPQHF. The CDR3 DNA is TGTGCCAGTACCGAGGGGCAGGGGCGCAGATCGGGCAATCAGCCCCAGCATTTT.

Details on this clone: At one of its ends the junction is not consistent with the germline gene, which may arise from a read error. The V call is TRBV11-2, the J call TRBJ1-4; D not certain. The CDR3 totals 15 residues. Germline CDR1 and CDR2: SGHAT and FQNNGV. The CDR3 DNA follows: TGTGCCAGCAGTTTAGTGGGGAACGAGGGAGAAAAACTGTTTTTT. Protein product: CASSLVGNEGEKLFF.

V and J are TRBV28 and TRBJ1-5; possibly TRBD1 for D (5 bases). The germline V gene has CDR1 MDHEN and CDR2 SYDVKM. The CDR3 sequence is 14 residues long. Trimming pared 6 bases from V and 6 bases from J, leaving 15 bases between. The DNA for the CDR3 is TGTGCCAGCAGGGGGGGAGGGACCACTCAGCCCCAGCATTTT. As protein: CASRGGGTTQPQHF.

The chain couples TRBV18 to TRBJ2-2, with D unresolved. CDR1 and CDR2 from the germline V gene are KGHSH and LQKENI. The CDR3 is 15 residues long. Trimming removed 5 bases at V and 0 bases at J, with 10 bases between. The CDR3 sequence: CASSFGSPNTGELFF. CDR3 nucleotide sequence: TGTGCCAGCTCATTCGGGTCGCCGAACACCGGGGAGCTGTTTTTT.

V usage is TRBV6-2 or TRBV6-3 and J usage is TRBJ1-2; D unclear. Trimming removed 5 bases at V and 4 bases at J, with 11 bases between. This CDR3 has 13 amino acids. The germline V gene encodes CDR1 MNHEY and CDR2 SVGEGT. The CDR3 DNA reads TGTGCCAGCAGTACACTATCTAGCTATGGCTACACCTTC. Encoded protein: CASSTLSSYGYTF.

The chain combines TRBV11-2 with TRBJ2-5; 8 nucleotides align to TRBD2. Trimming removed 7 bases from V and 0 bases from J; junction bases left unmatched: 7. Germline CDR1 reads SGHAT; CDR2 reads FQNNGV. The CDR3 runs to 15 residues. Written as DNA, the CDR3 is TGTGCCAGCAAACTCCAGCGGGGGCACCAAGAGACCCAGTACTTC. Amino acids: CASKLQRGHQETQYF.